This TCR beta chain derives from a study of tumor and adjacent non-tumor tissue in lung cancer. Findings and caveats of the study: Tumor tissue had significantly higher TCR diversity than normal lung. Tumor repertoires had a smaller top 100 clone share than normal lung.

This sample's RNA came from whole unsorted tissue. Distant lung tissue was collected more than 3 cm away from the tumor edge. The V gene's germline CDR1 is SQVTM and CDR2 ANQGSEA. The V gene lost 7 bases and the J gene lost 7 bases, with 11 bases spanning the gap. The CDR3 totals 11 residues. Concerning this clonotype itself: Antigen: not known.

The library came from three nested PCR rounds adapted from ARM-PCR protocols. TCRdb processed the multiplex PCR reads anew with MiXCR; each CDR3 protein has one entry. Counted here are about 48,000 distinct CDR3 sequences, more than 55% occurring once; the ten biggest clones make up about 30%. The sample comprised distant non-tumor lung tissue. The receptor was derived from a woman in her 70s with non-small cell lung cancer. The chain carries TRBV29-1 and TRBJ1-3, with unresolved D. Here the CDR3 reads CSAVSRNTIYF. CDR3 DNA: TGCAGCGCTGTCAGCAGGAACACCATATATTTT.